This TCR beta chain was sequenced in a study of blood T cell repertoires in COVID-19. The assay was immunoSEQ multiplex PCR, and TCRdb's table has in-frame clones only and misses some. Among some 180,000 clones listed, 82% were seen once. V was trimmed by 1 base and J by 4 bases, leaving 10 bases between them. CDR1 and CDR2 from the germline V gene are SNHLY and FYNNEI. The CDR3 extends over 14 amino acids. Sequencing was performed on peripheral blood. The clonotype comes from an older woman with COVID-19, enrolled during active disease. The rearrangement links TRBV2 to TRBJ1-2; no reliable D call. As DNA, the CDR3 is TGTGCCAGCAGTGAAGGATCGGGTGGCTATGGCTACACCTTC. This translates into CASSEGSGGYGYTF.